This T cell receptor beta chain emerged from a study of blood T cell repertoires in COVID-19. About the research overall: The United States, Italy and Spain provided the acute and convalescent COVID-19 samples.

Assay: immunoSEQ multiplex PCR; the TCRdb copy retains only in-frame clones and omits some. The sample comprises some 280,000 clones, over 80% of which are singletons, and less than 4.5% rests with the top ten. A word on this clone: A junction end diverges from the germline sequence, so it may reflect a read error.

This CDR3 region has 13 residues. From germline, CDR1 is MDHEN and CDR2 SYDVKM. The gene calls are TRBV28 and TRBJ2-4, with 11 bases fitting TRBD1. The receptor comes from a woman aged 45 to 65 with active or convalescent COVID-19. Sequenced input: peripheral blood. Here the CDR3 DNA reads TGTGCCAGCAGTTTTTCGGACAGGGGGCGAGGGTCCTTC. It codes for CASSFSDRGRGSF.